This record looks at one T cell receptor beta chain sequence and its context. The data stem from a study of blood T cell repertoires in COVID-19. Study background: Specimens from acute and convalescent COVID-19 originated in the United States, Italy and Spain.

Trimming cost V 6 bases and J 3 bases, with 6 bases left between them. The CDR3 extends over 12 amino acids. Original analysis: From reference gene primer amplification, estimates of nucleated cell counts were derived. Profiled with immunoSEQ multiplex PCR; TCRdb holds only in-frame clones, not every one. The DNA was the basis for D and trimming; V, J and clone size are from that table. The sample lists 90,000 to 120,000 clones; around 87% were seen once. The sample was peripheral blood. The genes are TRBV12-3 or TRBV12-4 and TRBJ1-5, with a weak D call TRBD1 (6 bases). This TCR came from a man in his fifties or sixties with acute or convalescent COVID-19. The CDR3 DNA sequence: TGTGCCAGCAGGGGACACAATCAGCCCCAGCATTTT. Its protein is CASRGHNQPQHF.